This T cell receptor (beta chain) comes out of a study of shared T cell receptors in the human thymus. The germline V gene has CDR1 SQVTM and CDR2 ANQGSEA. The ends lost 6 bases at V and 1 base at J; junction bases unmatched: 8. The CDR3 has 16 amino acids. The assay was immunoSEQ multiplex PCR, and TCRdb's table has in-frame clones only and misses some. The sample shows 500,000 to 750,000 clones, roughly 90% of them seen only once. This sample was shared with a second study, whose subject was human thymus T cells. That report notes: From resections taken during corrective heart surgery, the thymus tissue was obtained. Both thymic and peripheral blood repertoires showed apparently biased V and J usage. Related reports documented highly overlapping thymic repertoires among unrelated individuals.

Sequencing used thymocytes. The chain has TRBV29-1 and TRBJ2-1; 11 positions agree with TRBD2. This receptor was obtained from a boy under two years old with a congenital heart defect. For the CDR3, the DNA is TGCAGCGTCCTTCCGGGACTAGCGGCATCCTACAATGAGCAGTTCTTC. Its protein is CSVLPGLAASYNEQFF.